This T cell receptor (beta chain) was obtained from a study of cytomegalovirus exposure and HLA in healthy donors. The PCR contained 60 Vbeta and 13 Jbeta primers. Method: immunoSEQ multiplex PCR; TCRdb's copy keeps in-frame clones and lacks some. The sample has around 180,000 clones, approximately 80% seen once. Germline assignment: CDR1 LNHDA and CDR2 SQIVND (reference sequence). The length of the CDR3 is 12 residues. The ends were cut back, 5 bases at V and 5 bases at J, with 8 bases in the middle. The receptor comes from a man aged 55 to 69 in good health and CMV-seronegative. The chain is built from TRBV19 and TRBJ2-3, with D tentatively TRBD2 (5 bases). The sequenced material came from PBMCs. In DNA, the CDR3 is TGTGCCAGTAGTTCAACTAGAGATACGCAGTATTTT. Translated, it gives CASSSTRDTQYF.